The 30 T cell receptor beta chains in this list originate from one sample, sequenced in a study of vaccination effects on CD4 cells after COVID-19. Sequenced by immunoSEQ multiplex PCR; TCRdb stores in-frame clones only, minus some. The sample carries 40,000 to 55,000 clones, roughly 80% recorded once. Cells that had been cultured for 10 days were the source of isolated CD4+ T cells. The antigens of these receptors remain unknown. The specimen was CD4+ T cells from PBMCs cultured without peptide, collected before COVID-19 vaccination. These receptors were obtained from a human donor who had a prior SARS-CoV-2 infection.

CDR3 residues: CASSQAGPNGQYF. The CDR3 nucleotides are TGTGCCAGCAGCCAAGCTGGACCGAATGGGCAGTACTTC. This chain connects TRBV3-1 (or the pseudogene TRBV3-2) to TRBJ2-7; D not resolved. The CDR3 runs 13 residues. With 1 base removed from V and 9 bases from J, the gap between germline ends came to 13 bases. Looked up from germline, CDR1 is LGHDT and CDR2 is YNNKEL (reference sequence).

The chain combines TRBV7-2 with TRBJ2-1, with 8 bases aligning to TRBD2. V lost 6 bases to trimming and J lost 8 bases; unmatched junction nucleotides: 6. Germline V CDR1 and CDR2: SGHTA, FQGNSA. This CDR3 has 13 residues. This chain's CDR3 is CASRRTSRDEQFF. CDR3 nucleotide sequence: TGTGCCAGCAGACGGACTAGCAGGGATGAGCAGTTCTTC. The variable domain in full, with the rest retrieved from reference TRBV7-2 and TRBJ2-1, is GAGVSQSPSNKVTEKGKDVELRCDPISGHTALYWYRQSLGQGLEFLIYFQGNSAPDKSGLPSDRFSAERTGGSVSTLTIQRTQQEDSAVYLCASRRTSRDEQFFGPGTRLTVL.

This chain links TRBV21-1 with TRBJ2-1; TRBD1 was called by the table and not checked on the DNA. TRBV21-1 is given as a pseudogene. The CDR3 contains 14 residues. The CDR3 DNA follows: TGTAGGGCTGCTTCGACAGGCCCCAACAATGAGCAGTTCTTC. Protein sequence: CRAASTGPNNEQFF.

The chain has TRBV30 and TRBJ1-2; the match to TRBD1 covers 10 bases. This CDR3 is built from 16 residues. CDR1 is GTSNPN, CDR2 SVGIG, per germline (reference sequence). Unmatched junction bases numbered 15, after V lost 4 bases and J lost 7 bases. Here the CDR3 DNA reads TGTGCCTGGATAAATACGGGACAGGGGAATGGGGTTGGCTACACCTTC. As protein: CAWINTGQGNGVGYTF.

This sequence joins TRBV25-1 and TRBJ2-7, with D perhaps given as TRBD1 or TRBD2 (5 bases each). CDR1 is MGHDK and CDR2 is SYGVNS in the germline V gene. This CDR3 spans 14 amino acids. V lost 5 bases to trimming and J lost 3 bases, with 14 bases between them. CDR3 sequence reads: CASSPRGGYYEQYF. CDR3 coding DNA: TGTGCCAGCAGTCCCCGTGGGGGATACTACGAGCAGTACTTC.

V is TRBV18 and J is TRBJ2-7; TRBD1 agrees at 7 bases. J was trimmed by 3 bases and V by 0 bases; bases with no gene match: 8. Germline CDR1 KGHSH, CDR2 LQKENI. This CDR3 has 16 residues. CDR3 nucleotides: TGTGCCAGCTCACCACCGGACAGGAGTATGGACTACGAGCAGTACTTC. Translating it yields CASSPPDRSMDYEQYF.

This clone showed up just a few times. The V and J genes are TRBV20-1 and TRBJ1-5; possible D gene TRBD1, 6 bases. Per the germline V gene, CDR1 is DFQATT and CDR2 is SNEGSKA (reference sequence). Between the trimmed V and J ends, which lost 3 bases and 5 bases, there was a span of 8 bases. The CDR3 totals 12 residues. The CDR3: CSASTGHQPQHF. The CDR3 nucleotides are TGCAGTGCTAGTACAGGGCATCAGCCCCAGCATTTT.

This chain connects TRBV4-2 to TRBJ2-7, with 7 bases lining up with TRBD2. The CDR3 sequence is 16 residues long. In germline, CDR1 is LGHNA, CDR2 YNFKEQ. V lost 0 bases and J lost 2; bases outside the gene matches: 7. DNA for the CDR3: TGTGCCAGCAGCCAAGATCGGCTAGCGGACACCTACGAGCAGTACTTC. Translating it yields CASSQDRLADTYEQYF.

The CDR3 bases are TGTGCCAGCAGTAGGACTTGGGGCACAGATACGCAGTATTTT. Residues: CASSRTWGTDTQYF. The chain links TRBV2 to TRBJ2-3; possible D gene TRBD2, 5 bases. Germline V gene lookup returns CDR1 SNHLY and CDR2 FYNNEI. CDR3 length equals 14 residues. The ends were cut back, 5 bases at V and 1 base at J, with 10 bases in the middle.

This chain uses TRBV7-2 with TRBJ2-3, with 9 positions matching TRBD1. After removal of 4 bases from V and 9 bases from J, the junction contained 8 bases not matched to a gene. The CDR3 has 14 amino acids. The germline gives CDR1 SGHTA, CDR2 FQGNSA. The CDR3: CASSWGRGTGTQYF. The CDR3 DNA reads as TGTGCCAGCAGCTGGGGGCGGGGGACAGGGACGCAGTATTTT.

The chain joins TRBV9 to TRBJ2-5, with TRBD1 matching 7 bases. This CDR3 has 14 residues. Germline trimming cut 6 bases from V and 0 bases from J; bases unmatched to any gene: 5. Germline V lookup: CDR1 SGDLS, CDR2 YYNGEE. The CDR3 here is CASTTTGNQETQYF. The CDR3 DNA reads TGTGCCAGCACCACGACAGGGAACCAAGAGACCCAGTACTTC.

The chain joins TRBV3-1 (or the pseudogene TRBV3-2) to TRBJ1-3, with no clear D. The CDR3 has 14 amino acids. Trimming stripped 4 bases from V and 3 bases from J, with 10 bases between. The V gene's germline CDR1 is LGHDT and CDR2 YNNKEL (reference sequence). The CDR3 here is CASSPAARGNTIYF. Here the CDR3 DNA reads TGTGCCAGCAGCCCCGCGGCCCGTGGAAACACCATATATTTT.

The chain uses TRBV4-1 and TRBJ1-2; 12 nucleotides match TRBD1. The germline V gene encodes CDR1 MGHRA and CDR2 YSYEKL. V gave up 2 bases and J gave up 8 bases; unmatched junction bases: 12. The CDR3 covers 17 residues. This chain's CDR3 is CASSQWTRDRGRWGYTF. CDR3 in DNA: TGCGCCAGCAGCCAATGGACCCGGGACAGGGGGCGATGGGGCTACACCTTC.

This chain joins TRBV7-9 and TRBJ2-2; tentative D call: TRBD2 (5 bases). The CDR3 spans 12 residues. Trimming took off 5 bases at V and 7 bases at J, with 8 bases between the two ends. The germline V gene has CDR1 SEHNR and CDR2 FQNEAQ (reference sequence). CDR3 DNA: TGTGCCAGCAGCCCGGGAATCGGGGAGCTGTTTTTT. This translates into CASSPGIGELFF.

The chain links TRBV19 to TRBJ1-4; D call uncertain. This CDR3 region has 14 residues. Trimming cost V 1 base and J 5 bases, with 8 bases left between them. Germline V lookup: CDR1 LNHDA, CDR2 SQIVND (reference sequence). The CDR3, as DNA: TGTGCCAGTAGTATAGTCTCGCAGAATGAAAAACTGTTTTTT. Translated, it gives CASSIVSQNEKLFF.

The genes are TRBV5-1 and TRBJ1-2, with TRBD1 matching over 10 bases. The CDR3 consists of 14 residues. Per the germline V gene, CDR1 is SGHRS and CDR2 is YFSETQ. V was clipped by 2 bases and J by 6 bases; unmatched bases: 4. CDR3 nucleotide sequence: TGCGCCAGCAGCTTCGGACAGGGGGGGGATGGCTACACCTTC. Encoded protein: CASSFGQGGDGYTF.

The chain links TRBV19 to TRBJ2-4; TRBD2 might be the D (6 bases). The germline V gene encodes CDR1 LNHDA and CDR2 SQIVND (reference sequence). This CDR3 is built from 16 residues. V shed 4 bases and J shed 0 bases, with 13 bases lying between them. The CDR3, as DNA: TGTGCCAGTAGTACGATGGTGGGACTAGCCAAAAACATTCAGTACTTC. Its translation: CASSTMVGLAKNIQYF.

V and J are TRBV5-6 and TRBJ1-2; D uncertain. Germline V lookup: CDR1 SGHDT, CDR2 YYEEEE. V was clipped by 2 bases and J by 7 bases, with 15 bases between them. CDR3 length: 14 residues. The CDR3 DNA is TGTGCCAGCAGCTTTTTTCAGAGCTTCTTTGGCTACACCTTC. It translates to CASSFFQSFFGYTF.

V gene TRBV5-1 combines with J gene TRBJ2-7; 7 bases align to TRBD1. Germline CDR1 is SGHRS and CDR2 is YFSETQ. This CDR3 comprises 15 residues. The V gene end was trimmed by 4 bases and the J gene end by 0 bases; junction bases not matched to a gene: 7. The CDR3 DNA reads TGCGCCAGCAGCCTCGGGACAGCGAGCTCCTACGAGCAGTACTTC. This gives the protein CASSLGTASSYEQYF.

The rearrangement joins TRBV19 to TRBJ2-1, with TRBD2 matching over 15 bases. CDR1 and CDR2 from the germline V gene are LNHDA and SQIVND (reference sequence). The CDR3 loop spans 19 amino acids. V was clipped by 5 bases and J by 0 bases; unmatched bases: 8. CDR3 region: CASSQGLAGGRSSYNEQFF. The CDR3 DNA follows: TGTGCCAGTAGTCAAGGACTAGCGGGGGGGAGGAGCTCCTACAATGAGCAGTTCTTC. Using reference TRBV19 and TRBJ2-1 for the parts outside the CDR3, the full variable domain is DGGITQSPKYLFRKEGQNVTLSCEQNLNHDAMYWYRQDPGQGLRLIYYSQIVNDFQKGDIAEGYSVSREKKESFPLTVTSAQKNPTAFYLCASSQGLAGGRSSYNEQFFGPGTRLTVL.

The CDR3 loop is CASSLFVYTF. CDR3 sequence (DNA): TGTGCCAGCAGTCTCTTTGTCTACACCTTC. The chain employs TRBV6-5 and TRBJ1-2, with D unresolved. V lost 5 bases to trimming and J lost 10 bases, with 8 bases between them. The CDR3 runs to 10 residues. Germline loops: CDR1 MNHEY, CDR2 SVGAGI.

This chain uses TRBV18 with TRBJ1-2; no clear D. Germline CDR1 KGHSH, CDR2 LQKENI. CDR3 size: 13 residues. V lost 2 bases and J 6 bases, leaving 10 bases between the germline ends. DNA of the CDR3: TGTGCCAGCTCACCAAATTGGGAAAATGGCTACACCTTC. Its translation is CASSPNWENGYTF.

This sequence joins TRBV15 and TRBJ2-1; D remains ambiguous. The germline V gene has CDR1 LNHNV and CDR2 YYDKDF (reference sequence). This CDR3 has 14 amino acids. The V end lost 5 bases, the J end lost 0 bases, and 8 bases lay between the germline ends. CDR3 sequence reads: CATSRSRSYNEQFF. CDR3 nucleotides: TGTGCCACCAGCCGGTCCCGCTCCTACAATGAGCAGTTCTTC.

This clone turned up a few times. The chain uses TRBV24-1 and TRBJ1-5; D is perhaps TRBD1 (5 bases). CDR1 KGHDR and CDR2 SFDVKD come from the germline V gene. Trimming left V 0 bases short and J 9 bases short, with 8 bases between. The CDR3 has 13 amino acids. The CDR3: CATSDLWGGPQHF. Here the CDR3 DNA reads TGTGCCACCAGTGATTTGTGGGGCGGGCCCCAGCATTTT.

This rearrangement joins TRBV6-2 or TRBV6-3 to TRBJ2-6; D unresolved. Between the trimmed V and J ends, which lost 2 bases and 0 bases, there was a span of 8 bases. The CDR3 contains 16 residues. Germline CDR1 is MNHEY and CDR2 is SVGEGT. The CDR3 coding sequence is TGTGCCAGCAGTTACCCCCTTGGCTCTGGGGCCAACGTCCTGACTTTC. Translation: CASSYPLGSGANVLTF.

This clone was counted a few times. This chain uses TRBV19 with TRBJ2-7, with D perhaps TRBD1 or TRBD2 (5 bases each). This CDR3 has 16 residues. CDR1 LNHDA and CDR2 SQIVND come from the germline V gene (reference sequence). V was trimmed by 4 bases and J by 7 bases, leaving 23 bases between them. The DNA for the CDR3 is TGTGCCAGTAGTAAACAGACCGGGGACCCCTTTTGGGAGCAGTACTTC. Encoded protein: CASSKQTGDPFWEQYF. The full variable domain, its missing parts supplied by reference TRBV19 and TRBJ2-7, is DGGITQSPKYLFRKEGQNVTLSCEQNLNHDAMYWYRQDPGQGLRLIYYSQIVNDFQKGDIAEGYSVSREKKESFPLTVTSAQKNPTAFYLCASSKQTGDPFWEQYFGPGTRLTVT.

The chain has TRBV6-5 and TRBJ2-3, with D perhaps TRBD2 (6 bases). V was clipped by 9 bases and J by 4 bases, with 14 bases between them. The CDR3 is made up of 13 amino acids. The germline CDR1 and CDR2 sequences are MNHEY and SVGAGI. CDR3 sequence (DNA): TGTGCCAGTTCGGGACTCCCCCCAGATACGCAGTATTTT. This translates into CASSGLPPDTQYF.

The rearrangement links TRBV2 to TRBJ1-1; the D gene is possibly TRBD1 (5 bases). CDR1 and CDR2 (germline): SNHLY, FYNNEI. The CDR3 runs to 13 residues. V was cut by 6 bases and J by 7 bases, with 15 bases left in between. The CDR3 loop is CASSRDGGGEAFF. As DNA, the CDR3 is TGTGCCAGCAGCCGGGACGGCGGGGGTGAAGCTTTCTTT.

The CDR3 region is CASRARGVMNTEAFF. CDR3 coding DNA: TGTGCCAGCCGGGCCAGGGGGGTCATGAACACTGAAGCTTTCTTT. The rearrangement uses TRBV2 and TRBJ1-1; 7 bases align to TRBD1. The germline V gene encodes CDR1 SNHLY and CDR2 FYNNEI. CDR3 size: 15 residues. The ends lost 8 bases at V and 0 bases at J; junction bases unmatched: 9.

V usage is TRBV7-9 and J usage is TRBJ2-7; D possibly corresponds to TRBD1 (6 bases). Germline V gene lookup returns CDR1 SEHNR and CDR2 FQNEAQ (reference sequence). Between the trimmed V and J ends, which lost 2 bases and 4 bases, there was a span of 21 bases. CDR3 length equals 17 residues. CDR3 nucleotides: TGTGCCAGCAGCTTATCCTGGCAGGGGCGAGACGTGTACGAGCAGTACTTC. Protein product: CASSLSWQGRDVYEQYF.